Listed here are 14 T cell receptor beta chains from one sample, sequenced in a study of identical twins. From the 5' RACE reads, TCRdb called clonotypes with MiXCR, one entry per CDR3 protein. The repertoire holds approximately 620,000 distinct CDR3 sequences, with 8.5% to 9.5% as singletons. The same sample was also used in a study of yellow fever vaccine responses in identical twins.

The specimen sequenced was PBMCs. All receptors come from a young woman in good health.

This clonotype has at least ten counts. As DNA, the CDR3 is TGTGCCAGCAGTACAAAAAAATTCTACAGGGGACAAAGTGAGAACGAGCAGTACTTC. Encoded protein: CASSTKKFYRGQSENEQYF. V and J are TRBV6-2 or TRBV6-3 and TRBJ2-7, with TRBD1 identical over 7 bases. J gave up 5 bases and V 5 bases, and 24 bases lay outside the gene matches. Germline assignment: CDR1 MNHEY and CDR2 SVGEGT. The CDR3 loop spans 19 amino acids.

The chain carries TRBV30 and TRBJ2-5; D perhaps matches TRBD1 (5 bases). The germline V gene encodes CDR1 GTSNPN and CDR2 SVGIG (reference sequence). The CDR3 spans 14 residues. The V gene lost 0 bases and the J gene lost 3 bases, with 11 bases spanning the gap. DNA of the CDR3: TGTGCCTGGAGTGTAGTTGCAGGGAAAGAGACCCAGTACTTC. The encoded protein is CAWSVVAGKETQYF.

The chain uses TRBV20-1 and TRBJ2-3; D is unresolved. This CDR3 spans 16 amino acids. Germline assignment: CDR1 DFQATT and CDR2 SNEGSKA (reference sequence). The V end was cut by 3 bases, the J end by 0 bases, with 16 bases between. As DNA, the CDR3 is TGCAGTGCTAGTTCATATACCGAGACTAGCACAGATACGCAGTATTTT. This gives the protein CSASSYTETSTDTQYF.

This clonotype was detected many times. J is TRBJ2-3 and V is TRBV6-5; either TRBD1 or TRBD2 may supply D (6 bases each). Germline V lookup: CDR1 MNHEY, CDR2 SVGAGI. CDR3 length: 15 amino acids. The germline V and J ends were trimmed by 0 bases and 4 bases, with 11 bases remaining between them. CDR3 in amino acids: CASSYSGRGADTQYF. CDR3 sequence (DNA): TGTGCCAGCAGTTACTCGGGTAGGGGGGCAGATACGCAGTATTTT.

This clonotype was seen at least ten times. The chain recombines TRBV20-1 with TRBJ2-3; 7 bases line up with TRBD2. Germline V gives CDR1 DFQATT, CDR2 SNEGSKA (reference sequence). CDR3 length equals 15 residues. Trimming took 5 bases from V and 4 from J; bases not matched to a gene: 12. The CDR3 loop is CSAQSRRGTADTQYF. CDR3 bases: TGCAGTGCTCAATCACGGCGGGGGACGGCAGATACGCAGTATTTT.

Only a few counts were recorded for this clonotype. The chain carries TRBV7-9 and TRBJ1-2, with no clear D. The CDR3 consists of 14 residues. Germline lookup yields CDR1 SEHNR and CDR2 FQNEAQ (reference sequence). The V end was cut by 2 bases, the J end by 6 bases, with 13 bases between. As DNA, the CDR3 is TGTGCCAGCAGCTTATATGAGGGCAAGGATGGCTACACCTTC. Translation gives CASSLYEGKDGYTF. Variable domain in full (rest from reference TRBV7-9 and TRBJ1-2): DTGVSQNPRHKITKRGQNVTFRCDPISEHNRLYWYRQTLGQGPEFLTYFQNEAQLEKSRLLSDRFSAERPKGSFSTLEIQRTEQGDSAMYLCASSLYEGKDGYTFGSGTRLTVV.

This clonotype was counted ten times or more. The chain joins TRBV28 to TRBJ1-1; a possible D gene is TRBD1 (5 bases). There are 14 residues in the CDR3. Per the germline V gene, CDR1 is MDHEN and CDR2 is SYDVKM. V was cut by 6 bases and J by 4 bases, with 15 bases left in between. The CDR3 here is CASSSSGVGTEAFF. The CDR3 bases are TGTGCCAGCAGCTCTTCGGGGGTGGGCACTGAAGCTTTCTTT.

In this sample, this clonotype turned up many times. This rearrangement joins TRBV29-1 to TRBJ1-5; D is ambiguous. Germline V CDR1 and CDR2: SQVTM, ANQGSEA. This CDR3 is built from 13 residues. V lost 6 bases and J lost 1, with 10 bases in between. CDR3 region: CSVRKGSNQPQHF. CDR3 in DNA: TGCAGCGTCCGCAAGGGCAGCAATCAGCCCCAGCATTTT.

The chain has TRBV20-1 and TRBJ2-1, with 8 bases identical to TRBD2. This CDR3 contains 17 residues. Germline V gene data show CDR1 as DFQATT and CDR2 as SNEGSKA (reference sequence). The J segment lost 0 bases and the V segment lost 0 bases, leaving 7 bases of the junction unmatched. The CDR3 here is CSARDQYSGDSYNEQFF. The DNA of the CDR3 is TGCAGTGCTAGAGATCAGTATAGCGGGGACTCCTACAATGAGCAGTTCTTC.

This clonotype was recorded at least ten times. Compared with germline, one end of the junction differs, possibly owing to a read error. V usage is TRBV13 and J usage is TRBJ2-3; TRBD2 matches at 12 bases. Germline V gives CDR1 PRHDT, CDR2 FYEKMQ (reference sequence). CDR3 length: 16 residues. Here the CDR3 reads CASSLALAGGTDTQYF. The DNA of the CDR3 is TGTGCTAGCAGCTTAGCACTAGCGGGAGGTACAGATACGCAGTATTTT.

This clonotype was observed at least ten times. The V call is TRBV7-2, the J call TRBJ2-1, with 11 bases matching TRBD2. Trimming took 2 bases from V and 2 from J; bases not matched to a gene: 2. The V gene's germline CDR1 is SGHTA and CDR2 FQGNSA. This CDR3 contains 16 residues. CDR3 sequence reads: CASSLLAGGTYNEQFF. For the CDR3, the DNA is TGTGCCAGCAGCTTACTAGCGGGAGGAACCTACAATGAGCAGTTCTTC. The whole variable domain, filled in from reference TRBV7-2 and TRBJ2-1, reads GAGVSQSPSNKVTEKGKDVELRCDPISGHTALYWYRQSLGQGLEFLIYFQGNSAPDKSGLPSDRFSAERTGGSVSTLTIQRTQQEDSAVYLCASSLLAGGTYNEQFFGPGTRLTVL.

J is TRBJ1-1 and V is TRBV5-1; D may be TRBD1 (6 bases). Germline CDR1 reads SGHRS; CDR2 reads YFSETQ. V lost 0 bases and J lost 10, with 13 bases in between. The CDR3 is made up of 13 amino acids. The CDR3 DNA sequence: TGCGCCAGCAGCTTGGGGGACAAAGCACGAGCTTTCTTT. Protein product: CASSLGDKARAFF.

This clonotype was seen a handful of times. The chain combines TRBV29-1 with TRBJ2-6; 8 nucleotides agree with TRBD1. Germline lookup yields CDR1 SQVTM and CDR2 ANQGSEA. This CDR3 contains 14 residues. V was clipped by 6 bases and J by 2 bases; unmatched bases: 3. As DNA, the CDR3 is TGCAGCGTCTGGGGACAGGCTGGGGCCAACGTCCTGACTTTC. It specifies CSVWGQAGANVLTF.

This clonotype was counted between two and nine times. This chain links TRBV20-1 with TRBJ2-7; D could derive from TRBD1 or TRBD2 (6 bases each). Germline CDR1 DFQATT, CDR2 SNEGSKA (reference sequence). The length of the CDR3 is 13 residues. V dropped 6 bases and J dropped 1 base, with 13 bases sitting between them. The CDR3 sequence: CSAPQGGSYEQYF. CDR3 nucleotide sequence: TGCAGTGCCCCACAAGGGGGGTCCTACGAGCAGTACTTC.